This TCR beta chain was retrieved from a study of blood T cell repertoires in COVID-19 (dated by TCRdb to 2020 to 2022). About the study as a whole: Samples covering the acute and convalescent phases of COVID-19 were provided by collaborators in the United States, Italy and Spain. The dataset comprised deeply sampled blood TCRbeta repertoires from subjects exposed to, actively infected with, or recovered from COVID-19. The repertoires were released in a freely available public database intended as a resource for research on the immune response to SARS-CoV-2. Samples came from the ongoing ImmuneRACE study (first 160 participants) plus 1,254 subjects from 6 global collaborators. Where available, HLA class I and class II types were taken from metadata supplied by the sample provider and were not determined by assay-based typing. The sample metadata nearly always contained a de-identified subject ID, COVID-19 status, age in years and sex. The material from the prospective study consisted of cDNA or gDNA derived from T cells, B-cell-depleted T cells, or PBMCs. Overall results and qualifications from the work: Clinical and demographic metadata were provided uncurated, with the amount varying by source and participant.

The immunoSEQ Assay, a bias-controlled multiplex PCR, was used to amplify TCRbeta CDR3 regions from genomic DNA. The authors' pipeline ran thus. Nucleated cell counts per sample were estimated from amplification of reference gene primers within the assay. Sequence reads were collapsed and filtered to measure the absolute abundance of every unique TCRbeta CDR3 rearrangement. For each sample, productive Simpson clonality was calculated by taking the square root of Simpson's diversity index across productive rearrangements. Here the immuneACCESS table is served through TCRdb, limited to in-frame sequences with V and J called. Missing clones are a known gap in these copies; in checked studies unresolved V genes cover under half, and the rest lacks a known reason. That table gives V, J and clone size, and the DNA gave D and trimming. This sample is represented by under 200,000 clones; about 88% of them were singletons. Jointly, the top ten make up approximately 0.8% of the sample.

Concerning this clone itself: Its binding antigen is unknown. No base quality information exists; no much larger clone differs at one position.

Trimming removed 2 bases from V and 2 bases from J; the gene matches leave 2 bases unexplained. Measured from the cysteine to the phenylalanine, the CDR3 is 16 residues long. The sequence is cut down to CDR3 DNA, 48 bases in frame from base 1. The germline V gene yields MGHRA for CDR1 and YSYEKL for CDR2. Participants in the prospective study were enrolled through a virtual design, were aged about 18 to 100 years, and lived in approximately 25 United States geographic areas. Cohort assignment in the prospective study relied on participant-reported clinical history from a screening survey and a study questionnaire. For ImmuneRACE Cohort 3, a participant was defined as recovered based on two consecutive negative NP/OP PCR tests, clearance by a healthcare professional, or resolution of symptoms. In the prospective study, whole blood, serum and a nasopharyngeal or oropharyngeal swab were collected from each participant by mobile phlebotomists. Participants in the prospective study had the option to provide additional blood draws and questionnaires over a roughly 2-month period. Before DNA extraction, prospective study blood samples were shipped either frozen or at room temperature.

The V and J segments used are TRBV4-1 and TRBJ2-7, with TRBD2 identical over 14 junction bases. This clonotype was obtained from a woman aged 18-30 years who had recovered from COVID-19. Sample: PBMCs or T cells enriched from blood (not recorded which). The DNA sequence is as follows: TGCGCCAGCAGCCAATGGGGACTAGCGGGGGCCTACGAGCAGTACTTC. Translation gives CASSQWGLAGAYEQYF.